This section outlines one TCR beta chain sequence together with its context. Its target is unknown. This entry comes from a study of shared clonotypes between healthy human individuals. Study results and caveats: The authors expected sequencing depth to affect clonotype sharing among donors.

Unsorted PBMC DNA went through sequencing on ten immunoSEQ deep assay plates. Original analysis: As immunoSEQ supplied junction-only sequences (without quality scores), filtering differed. The method was immunoSEQ multiplex PCR; TCRdb's version includes in-frame clones alone and lacks a portion of them. That table gives V, J and clone size, and the DNA gave D and trimming. The profile shows approximately 500,000 clones, 78% of them singletons. The clonotype was recovered from a woman between 40 and 50 years old in good health. Some clones in this sample may be carry-over from other donors' samples. Sequencing used PBMCs.

Here the CDR3 reads CASSVPTHGYTF. CDR3 DNA: TGTGCCAGCAGCGTACCAACGCACGGCTACACCTTC. The chain recombines TRBV9 with TRBJ1-2; D is ambiguous. The V end lost 1 base, the J end lost 8 bases, and 9 bases lay between the germline ends. CDR1 SGDLS and CDR2 YYNGEE come from the germline V gene. This CDR3 is 12 amino acids long. Together with reference TRBV9 and TRBJ1-2, the CDR3 gives the full variable domain: DSGVTQTPKHLITATGQRVTLRCSPRSGDLSVYWYQQSLDQGLQFLIQYYNGEERAKGNILERFSAQQFPDLHSELNLSSLELGDSALYFCASSVPTHGYTFGSGTRLTVV.